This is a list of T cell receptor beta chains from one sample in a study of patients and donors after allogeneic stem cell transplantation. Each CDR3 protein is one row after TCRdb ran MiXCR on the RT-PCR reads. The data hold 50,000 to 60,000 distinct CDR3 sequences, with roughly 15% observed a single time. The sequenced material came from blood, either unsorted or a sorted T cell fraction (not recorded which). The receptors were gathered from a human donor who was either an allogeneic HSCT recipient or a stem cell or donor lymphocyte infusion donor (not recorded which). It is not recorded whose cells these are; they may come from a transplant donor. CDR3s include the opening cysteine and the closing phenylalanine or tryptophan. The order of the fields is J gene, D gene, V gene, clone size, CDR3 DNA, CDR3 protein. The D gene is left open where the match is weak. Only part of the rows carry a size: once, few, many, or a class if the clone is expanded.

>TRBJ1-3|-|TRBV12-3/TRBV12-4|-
TGTGCCAGCAGTCAAACAGCTCGAGGTGGAAACACCATATATTTT
CASSQTARGGNTIYF
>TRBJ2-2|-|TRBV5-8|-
TGTGCCAGCAGCTACCCCGGGACTGGTAGGACCGGGGAGCTGTTTTTT
CASSYPGTGRTGELFF
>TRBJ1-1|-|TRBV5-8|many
TGTGCCAGCAGCAGGCGGGTGAACACTGAAGCTTTCTTT
CASSRRVNTEAFF
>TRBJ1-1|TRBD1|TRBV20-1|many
TGCAGTGCCCGAGGGGGCCAGGGATTATATGAAGCTTTCTTT
CSARGGQGLYEAFF
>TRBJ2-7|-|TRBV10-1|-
TGCGCCAGCAGTGAGAGCATAGACACCTACTACGAGCAGTACTTC
CASSESIDTYYEQYF
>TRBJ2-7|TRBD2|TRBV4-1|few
TGCGCCAGCAGCCCTGGACTAGCGGGATCCTACGAGCAGTACTTC
CASSPGLAGSYEQYF
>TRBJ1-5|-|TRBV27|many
TGTGCCAGCAGTTTTGGGGGTTACAATCAGCCCCAGCATTTT
CASSFGGYNQPQHF
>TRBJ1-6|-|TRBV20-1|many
TGCAGTGCCCAAAACCGGGACAACCATTCACCCCTCCACTTT
CSAQNRDNHSPLHF
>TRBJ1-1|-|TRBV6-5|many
TGTGCCAGCAGTTACTCCGACACCTTGGGCACTGAAGCTTTCTTT
CASSYSDTLGTEAFF
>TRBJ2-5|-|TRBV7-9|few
TGTGCCAGCAGCCTTGGCAGACAAGAGACCCAGTACTTC
CASSLGRQETQYF
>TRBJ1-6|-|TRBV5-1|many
TGCGCCAGCAGCTTGAAAGAGGTTAATTCACCCCTCCACTTT
CASSLKEVNSPLHF
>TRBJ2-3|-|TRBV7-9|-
TGTGCCAGCATAAGCGCTGGACTAGGGGGGACAGATACGCAGTATTTT
CASISAGLGGTDTQYF
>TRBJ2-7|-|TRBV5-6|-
TGTGCCAGCAGCTTAGACGATTTATACGAGCAGTACTTC
CASSLDDLYEQYF
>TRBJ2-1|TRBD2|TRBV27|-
TGTGCCAGCAGTTCCCGACTAGCGGGAGGGTATGAGCAGTTCTTC
CASSSRLAGGYEQFF
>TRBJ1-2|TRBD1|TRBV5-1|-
TGCGCCAGCAACCCGCGCGGAGTAGATGAAGGGACAGGGACATATGGCTACACCTTC
CASNPRGVDEGTGTYGYTF
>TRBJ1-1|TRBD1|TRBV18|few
TGTGCCAGCTCAGCCCTGACAGGGGGGAACACTGAAGCTTTCTTT
CASSALTGGNTEAFF
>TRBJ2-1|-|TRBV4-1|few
TGCGCCAGCAGCCAAGTAACCGGGGCCTCCTACAATGAGCAGTTCTTC
CASSQVTGASYNEQFF
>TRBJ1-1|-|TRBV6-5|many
TGTGCCAGCAGTTACCGTAGCAGCATCGCAGCTTTCTTT
CASSYRSSIAAFF
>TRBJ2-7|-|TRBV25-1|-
TGTGCCAGCAGTGATTTGACACTCAGCTACGAGCAGTACTTC
CASSDLTLSYEQYF
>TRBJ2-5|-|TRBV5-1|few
TGCGCCAGCAGCTTGGCGGGCCTGGAGGACGAGACCCAGTACTTC
CASSLAGLEDETQYF
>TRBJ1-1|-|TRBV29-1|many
TGCAGCGTTGGAATATTGGACAGCGTGAACACTGAAGCTTTCTTT
CSVGILDSVNTEAFF
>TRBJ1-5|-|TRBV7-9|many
TGTGCCAGCAGCTTAGGAAGGCAGCCCCAGCATTTT
CASSLGRQPQHF
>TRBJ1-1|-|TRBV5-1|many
TGCGCCAGCAGCTTGGTCCGGGGTTTACAAACTGAAGCTTTCTTT
CASSLVRGLQTEAFF
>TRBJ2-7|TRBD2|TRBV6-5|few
TGTGCCAGCAGTTACTCGACGCTAGCGGCACTCGAGCAGTACTTC
CASSYSTLAALEQYF
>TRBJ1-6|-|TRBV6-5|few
TGTGCCAGCAGTTACTCTATCGTGGGGGGCGAAGGGAATTCACCCCTCCACTTT
CASSYSIVGGEGNSPLHF
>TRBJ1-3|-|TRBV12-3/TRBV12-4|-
TGTGCCAGCAGTTTTAGTTGGGGCGGAGACTCTGGAAACACCATATATTTT
CASSFSWGGDSGNTIYF
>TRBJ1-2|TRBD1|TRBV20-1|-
TGCAGTGCTAGACAGGGGGACTATGGCTACACCTTC
CSARQGDYGYTF
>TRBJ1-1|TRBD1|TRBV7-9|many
TGTGCCAGCAGCCCCCGGGACAGGGTCGCCTCCACTGAAGCTTTCTTT
CASSPRDRVASTEAFF
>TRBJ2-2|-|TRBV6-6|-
TGTGCCAGCAGTCACCTCGGGGAGCTGTTTTTT
CASSHLGELFF
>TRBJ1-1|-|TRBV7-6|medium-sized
TGTGCCAGCGGTCGTGGAGGGGAGACTGAAGCTTTCTTT
CASGRGGETEAFF
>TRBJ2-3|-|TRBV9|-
TGTGCCAGCAGCGTAGAAAGCGGGTATGGTCCGCAGTATTTT
CASSVESGYGPQYF
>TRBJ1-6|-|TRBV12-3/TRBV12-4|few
TGTGCCAGCACTCGCGGAGGACAGTCAGGTTCACCCCTCCACTTT
CASTRGGQSGSPLHF
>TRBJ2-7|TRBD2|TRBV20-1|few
TGCAGTGCTAGGTCATCGCGGGTGAGGACTAGCGGCACCTCCTACGAGCAGTACTTC
CSARSSRVRTSGTSYEQYF
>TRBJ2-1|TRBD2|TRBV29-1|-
TGCAGCGTTCCCGACTCCCTAGCGGGATCCAATGAGCAGTTCTTC
CSVPDSLAGSNEQFF
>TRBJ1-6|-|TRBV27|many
TGTGCCAGCAGTTTTGGGTCAGCCCGCCCGTCCCTCCACTTT
CASSFGSARPSLHF
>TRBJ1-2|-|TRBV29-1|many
TGCAGCGTGGGGACCGGCGACTATGGCTACACCTTC
CSVGTGDYGYTF
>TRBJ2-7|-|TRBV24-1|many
TGTGCCACCAGTGATCCAGGTTCCCCGCAGTACTTC
CATSDPGSPQYF
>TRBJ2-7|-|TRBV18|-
TGTGCCAGCTCACCCTTTACCACGTCCGATGCCGAGCAGTACTTC
CASSPFTTSDAEQYF
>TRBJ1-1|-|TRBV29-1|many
TGCAGCGTTCAGGAGCTTTACACTGAAGCTTTCTTT
CSVQELYTEAFF
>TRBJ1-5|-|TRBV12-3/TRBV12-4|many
TGTGCCAGCAGTTTATCGCAGGGCAAACAGCCCCAGCATTTT
CASSLSQGKQPQHF